This T cell receptor (beta chain) was found in a study of T cells in Graves' hyperthyroidism and ophthalmopathy. PBMCs were derived from roughly 9.6 ml fresh peripheral blood. Overall study findings and caveats: Blood also held most thyroid clonotypes expanded beyond 0.001.

Regions amplified from RNA transcripts were the TCR beta CDR3 regions. When the TCR CDR3 underwent first-round RT-PCR, the HTBI primer set was used. TCRdb analysed the multiplex PCR reads with MiXCR anew, one entry per CDR3 protein. The table records about 640,000 distinct CDR3 sequences, around 21% of them present only once. CDR1 is DFQATT, CDR2 SNEGSKA, per germline (reference sequence). Trimming shortened V by 1 base and J by 0 bases, and 13 bases separated the two germline ends. This CDR3 is built from 15 residues. A remark on this clonotype: Its antigen is still unknown. The conserved final phenylalanine or tryptophan is absent from the CDR3, which likely points to a read error.

The sequencing sample was made of blood. V usage is TRBV20-1 and J usage is TRBJ2-7; D is tentatively TRBD1 or TRBD2 (5 bases each). The clonotype comes from a man aged 30 to 45 with Graves' ophthalmopathy. This CDR3 is CSARATGTASYEQYY. CDR3 coding DNA: TGCAGTGCTAGAGCTACCGGGACGGCCTCCTACGAGCAGTACTAC.